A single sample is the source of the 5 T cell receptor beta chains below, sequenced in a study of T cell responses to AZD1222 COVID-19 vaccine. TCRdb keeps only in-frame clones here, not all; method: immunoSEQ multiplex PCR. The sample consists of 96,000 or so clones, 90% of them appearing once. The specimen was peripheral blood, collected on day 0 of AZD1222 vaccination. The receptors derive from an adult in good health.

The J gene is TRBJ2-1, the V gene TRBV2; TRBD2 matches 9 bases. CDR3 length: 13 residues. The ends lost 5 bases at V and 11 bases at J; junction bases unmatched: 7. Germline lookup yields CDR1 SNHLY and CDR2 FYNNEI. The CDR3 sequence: CASSFGTSYKQFF. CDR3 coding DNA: TGTGCCAGCAGTTTCGGGACTAGCTATAAGCAGTTCTTC.

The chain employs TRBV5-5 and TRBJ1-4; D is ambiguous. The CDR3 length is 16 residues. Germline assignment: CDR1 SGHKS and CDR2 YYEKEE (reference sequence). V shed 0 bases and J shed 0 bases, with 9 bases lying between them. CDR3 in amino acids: CASSLVANPTNEKLFF. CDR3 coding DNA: TGTGCCAGCAGCTTGGTGGCAAACCCAACTAATGAAAAACTGTTTTTT.

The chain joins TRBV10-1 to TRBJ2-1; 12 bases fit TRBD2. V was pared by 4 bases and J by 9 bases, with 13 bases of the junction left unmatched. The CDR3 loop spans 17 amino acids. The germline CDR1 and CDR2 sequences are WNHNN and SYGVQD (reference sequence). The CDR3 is CASSGTLAGGPPGEQFF. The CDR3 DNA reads TGCGCCAGCAGTGGGACCCTAGCGGGAGGGCCTCCCGGTGAGCAGTTCTTC.

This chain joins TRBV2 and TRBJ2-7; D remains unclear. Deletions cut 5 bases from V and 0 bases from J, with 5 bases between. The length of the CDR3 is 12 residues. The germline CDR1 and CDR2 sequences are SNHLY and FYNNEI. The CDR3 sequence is CASSYTSYEQYF. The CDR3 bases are TGTGCCAGCAGTTACACCTCCTACGAGCAGTACTTC.

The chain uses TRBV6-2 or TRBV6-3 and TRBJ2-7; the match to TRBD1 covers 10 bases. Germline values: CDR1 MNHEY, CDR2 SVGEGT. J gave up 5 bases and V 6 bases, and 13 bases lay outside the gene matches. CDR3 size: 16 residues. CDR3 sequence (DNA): TGTGCCAGCAGCCTAACCCGGGACAGGGGCCGACACGAGCAGTACTTC. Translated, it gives CASSLTRDRGRHEQYF.